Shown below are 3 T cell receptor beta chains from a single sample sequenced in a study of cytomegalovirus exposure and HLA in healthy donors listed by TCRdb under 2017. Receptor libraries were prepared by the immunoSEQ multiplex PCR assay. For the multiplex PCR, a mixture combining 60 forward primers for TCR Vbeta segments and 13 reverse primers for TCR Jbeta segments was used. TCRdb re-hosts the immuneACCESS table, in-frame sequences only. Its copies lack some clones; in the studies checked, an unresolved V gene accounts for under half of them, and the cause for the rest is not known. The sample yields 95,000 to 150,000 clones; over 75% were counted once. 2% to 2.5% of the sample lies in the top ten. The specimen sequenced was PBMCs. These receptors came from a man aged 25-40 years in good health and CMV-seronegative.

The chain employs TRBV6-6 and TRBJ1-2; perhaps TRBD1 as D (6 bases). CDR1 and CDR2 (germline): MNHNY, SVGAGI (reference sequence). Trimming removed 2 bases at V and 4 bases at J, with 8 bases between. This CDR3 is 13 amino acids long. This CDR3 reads CASSYGQLYGYTF. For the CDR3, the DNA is TGTGCCAGCAGTTACGGACAGCTCTATGGCTACACCTTC.

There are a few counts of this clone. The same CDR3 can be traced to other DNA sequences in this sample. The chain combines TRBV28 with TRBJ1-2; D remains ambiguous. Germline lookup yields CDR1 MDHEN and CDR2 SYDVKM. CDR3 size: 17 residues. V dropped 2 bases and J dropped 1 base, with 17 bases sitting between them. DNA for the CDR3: TGTGCCAGCAGTTTAAGTTTCAGGTATAAGCTTAACTATGGCTACACCTTC. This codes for CASSLSFRYKLNYGYTF.

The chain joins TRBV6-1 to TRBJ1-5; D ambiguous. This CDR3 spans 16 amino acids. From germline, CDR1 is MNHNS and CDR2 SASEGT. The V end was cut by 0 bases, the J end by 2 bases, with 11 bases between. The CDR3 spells CASSEASGVGNQPQHF. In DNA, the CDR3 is TGTGCCAGCAGTGAAGCGTCCGGGGTGGGCAATCAGCCCCAGCATTTT.